The 7 T cell receptor beta chains listed next were all sequenced from one sample in a study of PD-1 blockade in classical Hodgkin lymphoma. Following autologous stem cell transplantation, relapse occurred in every patient, and exposure to brentuximab vedotin varied. The protocol was immunoSEQ multiplex PCR, while the TCRdb copy is restricted to in-frame clones and leaves out a portion. The sample lists 25,000 to 30,000 clones; 85% to 90% were seen once. Sequencing used peripheral blood mononuclear cells (PBMCs), obtained at baseline. These TCRs come from a human donor with classical Hodgkin lymphoma.

The chain recombines TRBV5-1 with TRBJ1-5, with 9 bases identical to TRBD1. This CDR3 has 15 amino acids. Germline V gives CDR1 SGHRS, CDR2 YFSETQ. After removal of 4 bases from V and 9 bases from J, the junction contained 11 bases not matched to a gene. For the CDR3, the DNA is TGCGCCAGCAGCATGGGGACAGGGAGTGGGTCGCCCCAGCATTTT. The encoded protein is CASSMGTGSGSPQHF.

This clone was counted only a few times. This chain joins TRBV7-6 and TRBJ1-2; 7 bases fit TRBD1. The CDR3 length is 13 residues. Germline-derived CDR1 and CDR2 are SGHVS and FNYEAQ. J gave up 7 bases and V 3 bases, and 5 bases lay outside the gene matches. DNA of the CDR3: TGTGCCAGCAGCTTCCAAGGGGGCTCTGGCTACACCTTC. It encodes CASSFQGGSGYTF.

The rearrangement joins TRBV10-1 to TRBJ1-6, with 8 bases that match TRBD1. Looked up from germline, CDR1 is WNHNN and CDR2 is SYGVQD (reference sequence). The CDR3 sequence is 13 residues long. The V gene end was trimmed by 5 bases and the J gene end by 9 bases; junction bases not matched to a gene: 3. CDR3 sequence (DNA): TGCGCCAGCAGTTCGGACAGGGCTTCACCCCTCCACTTT. Translating it yields CASSSDRASPLHF.

The chain is built from TRBV5-1 and TRBJ2-7, with D perhaps being TRBD1 or TRBD2 (5 bases each). Trimming removed 4 bases at V and 4 bases at J, with 9 bases between. Germline-derived CDR1 and CDR2 are SGHRS and YFSETQ. This CDR3 region has 12 residues. The CDR3 reads CASSPGHYEQYF. The CDR3 nucleotides are TGCGCCAGCAGCCCGGGGCATTACGAGCAGTACTTC.

The chain links TRBV5-1 to TRBJ2-5, with D perhaps matching TRBD1 (5 bases). The germline V gene encodes CDR1 SGHRS and CDR2 YFSETQ. The CDR3 is made up of 15 amino acids. Trimming cost V 4 bases and J 2 bases, with 15 bases left between them. CDR3 sequence (DNA): TGCGCCAGCAGCCCACCGTTAGGGGAACAAGAGACCCAGTACTTC. It is translated as CASSPPLGEQETQYF.

In the case of this clone: The CDR3 does not close with the conserved phenylalanine or tryptophan, likely indicating a read error. The chain has TRBV6-1 and TRBJ1-1, with TRBD1 as a possible D gene (5 bases). Germline V gene sequence: CDR1 MNHNS, CDR2 SASEGT. The CDR3 runs to 11 residues. The germline V and J ends were trimmed by 6 bases and 7 bases, with 9 bases remaining between them. As DNA, the CDR3 is TGTGCCAGCAGGCAGGGCGGTGAAGCTTTCTCT. This translates into CASRQGGEAFS.

The chain is built from TRBV19 and TRBJ1-2; possible D gene TRBD1, 5 bases. Germline values: CDR1 LNHDA, CDR2 SQIVND (reference sequence). V was pared by 4 bases and J by 4 bases, with 13 bases between. The CDR3 runs 14 residues. CDR3 amino acids: CASSTPGTGYGYTF. The CDR3 nucleotides are TGTGCCAGTAGTACGCCTGGGACCGGCTATGGCTACACCTTC. Full variable domain (missing parts from reference TRBV19 and TRBJ1-2): DGGITQSPKYLFRKEGQNVTLSCEQNLNHDAMYWYRQDPGQGLRLIYYSQIVNDFQKGDIAEGYSVSREKKESFPLTVTSAQKNPTAFYLCASSTPGTGYGYTFGSGTRLTVV.